This T cell receptor beta chain was recovered during a study of blood T cell repertoires in COVID-19. The germline gives CDR1 KGHSH, CDR2 LQKENI. This CDR3 contains 13 residues. Trimming took 2 bases from V and 1 from J, leaving 5 bases between them. The data were produced by immunoSEQ multiplex PCR, yet TCRdb's version contains in-frame clones alone and is incomplete. The profile shows tens of thousands of clones, 75% to 90% of them singletons. While infection was still active, Seattle patients were enrolled and then followed longitudinally. The receptor was derived from a woman aged 80 or older with COVID-19, enrolled during active disease. The sequenced sample consisted of peripheral blood. This sequence joins TRBV18 and TRBJ1-1; D not certain. CDR3 in amino acids: CASSPAGNTEAFF. CDR3 sequence (DNA): TGTGCCAGCTCACCAGCGGGGAACACTGAAGCTTTCTTT.